A selection of T cell receptor beta chains follows, all from one sample in a study of regulatory T cells in long-lasting Graves disease. TCRdb reanalysed the multiplex PCR reads using MiXCR and keeps one entry per CDR3 protein. Of about 660,000 distinct CDR3 sequences in the sample, around 30% were seen once. This specimen consisted of peripheral blood mononuclear cells (PBMCs), obtained when the disease was refractory, from a patient treated with antithyroid drugs. These receptors were obtained from a female donor with Graves disease. CDR3s include the opening cysteine and the closing phenylalanine or tryptophan.

v_call	j_call	cdr3_aa
TRBV5-1	TRBJ1-1	CASSINRGMEAFF
TRBV28	TRBJ2-7	CASSLGQGGIYEQYF
TRBV12-3/TRBV12-4	TRBJ2-5	CASSLVLETQYF
TRBV2	TRBJ2-2	CASSPSGRGGYTGELFF
TRBV20-1	TRBJ1-2	CSARGLSGHGYTF
TRBV10-2	TRBJ1-2	CASRGTEPHGYTF
TRBV7-6	TRBJ1-2	CASSLVVNYGYTF
TRBV6-2/TRBV6-3	TRBJ2-2	CASSEGLNTGELFF
TRBV6-5	TRBJ1-1	CASSYSVQTNTEAFF
TRBV7-8	TRBJ1-6	CASSLVWDRSSSYNSPLHF
TRBV25-1	TRBJ2-2	CASSGKTGGTGELFF
TRBV20-1	TRBJ2-7	CSAYATGGQGHYEQYF
TRBV19	TRBJ1-4	CASSSRGGREKLFF
TRBV6-4	TRBJ2-7	CASSDPRQGATHSAMPYEQYF
TRBV3-1	TRBJ2-7	CASSQDFTPRYEQYF
TRBV19	TRBJ1-2	CASTDTGTGIYGYTF
TRBV3-1	TRBJ2-7	CASSQGLAVYEQYF
TRBV30	TRBJ1-1	CAWSRETRAFF
TRBV12-3/TRBV12-4	TRBJ2-7	CASSLDRGPPYEQYF
TRBV28	TRBJ1-2	CASSLRLGYGYTF
TRBV3-1	TRBJ2-5	CASSHGETQYF
TRBV27	TRBJ2-7	CASSLSWGQSSYEQYF
TRBV29-1	TRBJ1-1	CSAPGTARSTEAFF
TRBV7-2	TRBJ1-4	CASSLVGFDEKLFF
TRBV5-1	TRBJ2-6	CASTPGQGASGANVLTF
TRBV7-9	TRBJ2-7	CASSLSRGDEQYF
TRBV19	TRBJ2-2	CASQKGDYTGELFF
TRBV5-1	TRBJ2-7	CASSLLHSGEQYF
TRBV29-1	TRBJ1-1	CSVMGRLNTEAFF
TRBV29-1	TRBJ1-3	CSVETGISGNTIYF
TRBV28	TRBJ1-1	CASRYRVVTEAFF
TRBV7-9	TRBJ1-1	CASSPPGQGEFTEAFF
TRBV2	TRBJ1-5	CASSGFPDRHQPQHF
TRBV30	TRBJ1-4	CAWRPWGQGNEKLFF
TRBV5-1	TRBJ2-7	CASSLLAEYYEQYF
TRBV5-5	TRBJ1-5	CASSLGSRGDQPQHF
TRBV27	TRBJ1-1	CATRTADTEAFF
TRBV11-2	TRBJ2-7	CASSSQRGSGSYEQYF
TRBV19	TRBJ1-1	CASNPQGANTEAFF
TRBV5-1	TRBJ2-5	CASKAGTLVQETQYF
TRBV27	TRBJ1-5	CASSPFGGIQPQHF
TRBV20-1	TRBJ2-5	CSGSAEETQYF
TRBV6-1	TRBJ2-7	CASSESSGQGWEQYF
TRBV5-1	TRBJ1-1	CASSLGTGGRDTEAFF
TRBV12-3/TRBV12-4	TRBJ2-7	CASSLEYYEQYF
TRBV6-1	TRBJ1-1	CASKRQISPDTEAFF
TRBV28	TRBJ1-5	CASSSRQGSQPQHF
TRBV2	TRBJ1-6	CASSEGPRSSYNSPLHF
TRBV5-5	TRBJ1-1	CASSLLPGQLNTEAFF
TRBV20-1	TRBJ2-7	CSAEGPWGSTSGSNEQYF
TRBV7-2	TRBJ2-5	CASSDGQSQETQYF
TRBV7-9	TRBJ2-4	CASSLGGQKYIQYF
TRBV2	TRBJ2-5	CASSLGGGRAETQYF
TRBV13	TRBJ1-6	CASSLPGQGIVPLHF
TRBV12-3/TRBV12-4	TRBJ1-1	CASSLTYTEAFF
TRBV14	TRBJ1-4	CASSQGFGTVNEKLFF
TRBV2	TRBJ1-2	CASSEVQGDYGYTF